Ten or more counts support the clone carrying this T cell receptor beta chain. Its target is not known. This specimen comes from a study of regulatory T cells in long-lasting Graves disease. Notes on the study in general: The TCR repertoire of persistent Graves' patients was less diverse than that of newly diagnosed ones.

Sample time point: newly diagnosed GD, antithyroid drugs for less than 3 months. Following extraction of RNA from PBMCs, that RNA was used to make the TCR library. In building TCR beta libraries, iRepertoire HTBI primers were used together with Arm-PCR of CDR3 regions. TCRdb reanalysed the multiplex PCR reads using MiXCR and keeps one entry per CDR3 protein. The data contain hundreds of thousands of distinct CDR3 sequences, roughly a sixth of them singletons. The receptor was isolated from a female donor with Graves disease. The source was peripheral blood mononuclear cells (PBMCs), collected at new diagnosis, from a patient treated with antithyroid drugs.

The CDR3 bases are TGTGCCAGCAGCTTAGAAGGGTTTGATACGCAGTATTTT. Translating gives CASSLEGFDTQYF. The chain is built from TRBV7-2 and TRBJ2-3; no definite D call. Germline-derived CDR1 and CDR2 are SGHTA and FQGNSA. V was clipped by 1 base and J by 6 bases, with 8 bases between them. The length of the CDR3 is 13 residues.